The source of this T cell receptor beta chain is a study of shared clonotypes between healthy human individuals (dated by TCRdb to 2020 to 2022). Context from the whole study: The cohort included a few men and two women between 18 and 49 years of age. Per donor, three plates each were used for CD4 naive and CD4 memory, two for CD8 naive, and one for CD8 memory. To estimate repertoire size and how much clonotype sharing occurs between individuals, the study deeply sequenced the blood TCR repertoires of five healthy adults. To increase sequencing depth and limit assay-specific biases, TCR repertoire library preparation and sequencing were carried out by different laboratories using diverse techniques. Leukapheresis yielded between about 0.85 and 10 billion PBMCs per donor.

What the work shows at the level of the full study, not this receptor alone: Higher generation probabilities were observed for clonotypes shared by all four sorted-subset donors than for non-shared clonotypes. Naive subsets generally had larger estimated clonotype richness than memory subsets. Across a handful of donors, roughly 5.4% of naive CD4, approximately 3.5% of naive CD8, 2% to 2.5% of memory CD4, and approximately 0.42% of memory CD8 clonotypes were shared. Even with the large sequencing depth, rarefaction of the sorted-subset datasets indicated that sequencing was incomplete. Because the study included a small number of donors, the genetic and exposure-history diversity represented was limited. Sampling was restricted to blood, and TCR repertoires in tissues likely differ from the TCR repertoires found in blood. Pairwise subsampling indicated that sequencing depth was expected to affect the degree of clonotype sharing among donors.

Concerning this clone itself: Its antigen target is currently unknown. Nothing much larger sits one base from this clone, and base qualities are not available.

TCR CDR3 regions were amplified from genomic DNA by multiplex PCR using the deep immunoSEQ assay. Extracted genomic DNA from each cell subset was spread evenly across all wells of several immunoSEQ 96-well plates, with each plate serving as a replicate. Each replicate PCR for sorted subsets received about 220 ng genomic DNA, equal to around 32,000 T cell genomes. The purified libraries were quantified using a Qubit 3.0 fluorometer, sized with a Bioanalyzer 2100, and then quantified again using the KAPA Library Quantification kit. A separate single-read 150-cycle Illumina NextSeq 550 flow cell was used to sequence each immunoSEQ 96-well plate. Turning to the authors' computational methods: Because the immunoSEQ output included only junctional sequences and no quality scores, the filtering could not be the same as the filtering used for full-length reads. Sequences were annotated with PyIR, a Python wrapper for IgBLAST v1.9, and V/J genes and CDR3 were assigned using IMGT germline references. Any read was removed if the V/J assignment was weak (E-value above 1e-6), the CDR3 was missing, or the read contained stop codons, out-of-frame junctions, or ambiguous translated residues. V3J clonotypes were defined by identical inferred V gene, J gene, and CDR3 amino acid sequence. The percentage overlap between two repertoires was calculated by dividing the number of shared unique clonotypes by the size of the smaller repertoire. RTK rarefaction, the Chao1 estimator, and Recon v2.1 estimates of unobserved clonotypes were used to assess repertoire richness. Generation probabilities were computed with OLGA for all TCRbeta clonotypes obtained by the gDNA method from several donors. This immuneACCESS table, as held by TCRdb, lists in-frame sequences with V and J called but not all clones. Of the missing ones, under half trace to an unresolved V gene in checked studies; the others have no known cause. The V and J calls and clone size come from that table; D and trimming were worked out from the DNA. The sample table holds 2 million to 3 million clones, of which over 85% were seen once. Roughly 0.36% of the sample is taken by the ten largest.

The donors were healthy, HIV-negative adults who had no recently reported acute infections or vaccinations. All donors were Caucasian adults living in Nashville, Tennessee, USA. CD4+ T cells were enriched by magnetic negative selection, after which naive cells were positively selected on CD45RA and the negative fraction was taken as the memory subset. After blood collection by leukapheresis, PBMCs were isolated using Ficoll-Histopaque density gradient centrifugation and then cryopreserved in the vapor phase of liquid nitrogen. Analytical flow cytometry was used to check the purity and quantity of every magnetically sorted T cell population. Genomic DNA was isolated from each sorted fraction and quantified by UV absorbance on a Nanodrop 2000c. Input material: naive CD4+ T cells from PBMCs. The sample's cell subset or site label, in plain terms: CD45RA+ positively selected. The sequence was obtained from a man younger than 35 in good health. Some clones in this sample may be carry-over from other donors' samples.

The CDR3 reads CASSYLAGREQFF. Read as DNA, the sequence is TGTGCCAGCAGCTACCTCGCGGGTCGGGAGCAGTTCTTC. The sequence joins TRBV7-2 to TRBJ2-1; a tentative D call is TRBD2 (5 bases match). Trimming at the junction amounts to 4 bases on V and 10 bases on J, and the germline ends lie 14 bases apart. Based on the germline V gene, the CDR1 and CDR2 sequences are SGHTA and FQGNSA. The CDR3 has 13 amino acids, counting the end cysteine and phenylalanine. The only DNA kept is the CDR3, 39 bases in frame from the first base.